Sequencing of this T cell receptor (beta chain) was carried out in a study of CD8+CD57+ T cells in acquired aplastic anemia. Genomic DNA, the template, was used for profiling of the TCR beta VDJ and CDR3. A single record per CDR3 protein comes from TCRdb applying MiXCR to the reads. Altogether some 200,000 distinct CDR3 sequences are present, 48% being singletons, with the ten largest covering about 9.5%. Sequenced patients had shown CD8+CD57+ cell expansion by flow cytometry. Acquired aplastic anemia of severe grade affected all patients. Each patient gave a blood sample that was collected before any therapy had been received. Deletions cut 3 bases from V and 3 bases from J, with 9 bases between. This CDR3 is built from 13 residues. Germline V gene data show CDR1 as LNHDA and CDR2 as SQIVND (reference sequence).

This sequence joins TRBV19 and TRBJ2-7, with TRBD1 as a possible D gene (6 bases). The sequence was collected from a human donor with aplastic anemia. The sequenced material came from sorted CD4+, CD8+, or CD8+CD57+ T cells (not recorded which) from PBMCs. CDR3 protein: CASSMGHHYEQYF. CDR3 DNA sequence: TGTGCCAGTAGTATGGGACACCACTACGAGCAGTACTTC.